Following are 17 T cell receptor beta chains from one sample sequenced in a study of T-cell memory formation after mild COVID-19. MiXCR, run by TCRdb on the 5' RACE reads, gives a single entry per CDR3 protein. The top ten hold about an eighth of the sample, which has about 540,000 distinct CDR3 sequences, around 21% seen once. Material: PBMCs or a T cell subset sorted from them (not recorded which). These receptors came from an adult woman who had mild COVID-19 (a few samples of this study predate the infection). Cell type and time point are not known.

This chain connects TRBV4-1 to TRBJ2-2; D gene unclear. V lost 4 bases and J 0 bases, leaving 9 bases between the germline ends. CDR1 is MGHRA, CDR2 YSYEKL, per germline. CDR3 size: 15 residues. This chain's CDR3 is CASSLMQSNTGELFF. CDR3 DNA: TGCGCCAGCAGCCTGATGCAGTCGAACACCGGGGAGCTGTTTTTT.

This clonotype was detected only a few times. This chain links TRBV5-1 with TRBJ1-6; 7 nucleotides line up with TRBD1. V trimming: 4 bases; J trimming: 0 bases; junction bases outside the gene matches: 10. CDR1 and CDR2 from the germline V gene are SGHRS and YFSETQ. CDR3 length: 18 amino acids. DNA of the CDR3: TGCGCCAGCAGCCCCGGAGGGGGCCGTAGCTCCTATAATTCACCCCTCCACTTT. Its translation: CASSPGGGRSSYNSPLHF. The variable domain in full, with the rest retrieved from reference TRBV5-1 and TRBJ1-6, is KAGVTQTPRYLIKTRGQQVTLSCSPISGHRSVSWYQQTPGQGLQFLFEYFSETQRNKGNFPGRFSGRQFSNSRSEMNVSTLELGDSALYLCASSPGGGRSSYNSPLHFGNGTRLTVT.

This clonotype was seen a few times. This chain connects TRBV7-2 to TRBJ2-1; a weak D match, TRBD2 (7 bases). The CDR3 covers 14 residues. Looked up from germline, CDR1 is SGHTA and CDR2 is FQGNSA. The V end was cut by 1 base, the J end by 7 bases, with 11 bases between. Written as DNA, the CDR3 is TGTGCCAGCAGCTTAGTTGCGGGGGCGAATGAGCAGTTCTTC. This codes for CASSLVAGANEQFF.

This clonotype has only a few counts. V and J are TRBV24-1 and TRBJ2-1; 7 bases agree with TRBD2. CDR3 size: 16 residues. V was pared by 1 base and J by 4 bases, with 6 bases of the junction left unmatched. CDR1 and CDR2 (germline): KGHDR, SFDVKD. The CDR3 protein is CATSDFSSGTYNEQFF. CDR3 sequence (DNA): TGTGCCACCAGTGATTTTAGCAGCGGGACGTACAATGAGCAGTTCTTC.

The chain recombines TRBV7-9 with TRBJ2-3, with D perhaps being TRBD1 or TRBD2 (5 bases each). The CDR3 is 16 residues long. V lost 6 bases and J lost 2, with 18 bases in between. Germline V lookup: CDR1 SEHNR, CDR2 FQNEAQ (reference sequence). CDR3 bases: TGTGCCAGCAGGGTGCCGGGACGGGGAAACACAGATACGCAGTATTTT. It specifies CASRVPGRGNTDTQYF.

In its sample, this clonotype was seen a few times. The rearrangement joins TRBV6-5 to TRBJ1-2; no reliable D call. The CDR3 is 13 amino acids. Germline-derived CDR1 and CDR2 are MNHEY and SVGAGI. Between the trimmed V and J ends, which lost 5 bases and 4 bases, there was a span of 11 bases. The CDR3, as DNA: TGTGCCAGCAGTGCCGACTCGGCCTATGGCTACACCTTC. Translating it yields CASSADSAYGYTF.

This clonotype was found many times. V usage is TRBV6-1 and J usage is TRBJ2-1; TRBD2 matches at 14 bases. V lost 6 bases to trimming and J lost 8 bases; unmatched junction nucleotides: 9. From germline, CDR1 is MNHNS and CDR2 SASEGT. CDR3 length: 16 residues. CDR3: CASSGTGTSGRDEQFF. CDR3 sequence (DNA): TGTGCCAGCAGCGGTACCGGGACTAGCGGGAGAGATGAGCAGTTCTTC.

This sequence joins TRBV6-5 and TRBJ2-1; D unresolved. Germline V CDR1 and CDR2: MNHEY, SVGAGI. V was cut by 6 bases and J by 7 bases, with 10 bases left in between. CDR3 length: 12 amino acids. The CDR3 region is CASRSRANEQFF. CDR3 coding DNA: TGTGCCAGCAGGTCCCGGGCAAATGAGCAGTTCTTC.

This clonotype was counted a single time. This chain connects TRBV30 to TRBJ2-2; D not certain. V was pared by 3 bases and J by 0 bases, with 14 bases between. The CDR3 is 16 amino acids. Germline V gene lookup returns CDR1 GTSNPN and CDR2 SVGIG (reference sequence). DNA for the CDR3: TGTGCCTGGAGGGTCTCGCCCCTCGCGAACACCGGGGAGCTGTTTTTT. It encodes CAWRVSPLANTGELFF.

J is TRBJ2-7 and V is TRBV4-1, with 7 positions matching TRBD1. V was clipped by 3 bases and J by 0 bases; unmatched bases: 8. Germline V CDR1 and CDR2: MGHRA, YSYEKL. The CDR3 runs 16 residues. The CDR3 DNA reads as TGCGCCAGCAGCCACCACCCCGGGACAGCCTCCTACGAGCAGTACTTC. It yields the protein CASSHHPGTASYEQYF.

This clonotype was observed a handful of times. The chain combines TRBV29-1 with TRBJ2-2; D remains ambiguous. Germline V gives CDR1 SQVTM, CDR2 ANQGSEA. The germline V and J ends were trimmed by 6 bases and 0 bases, with 8 bases remaining between them. CDR3 length: 13 amino acids. This CDR3 reads CSVFDTNTGELFF. CDR3 sequence (DNA): TGCAGCGTCTTCGACACGAACACCGGGGAGCTGTTTTTT.

In this sample, this clonotype turned up a few times. This chain links TRBV24-1 with TRBJ2-1; TRBD2 aligns across 8 bases. V was pared by 5 bases and J by 12 bases, with 14 bases of the junction left unmatched. The V gene's germline CDR1 is KGHDR and CDR2 SFDVKD. The CDR3 runs 15 residues. CDR3 DNA sequence: TGTGCCACCAGTGCCGGGGGACTAGAGGGAATCGCGCAGTTCTTC. This gives the protein CATSAGGLEGIAQFF.

Only a few counts were recorded for this clonotype. This chain joins TRBV6-5 and TRBJ1-2; TRBD1 aligns across 8 bases. Germline V gene sequence: CDR1 MNHEY, CDR2 SVGAGI. CDR3 length: 14 amino acids. The V segment lost 4 bases and the J segment 5 bases; nucleotides outside the gene matches: 6. CDR3 amino acids: CASSSETGVYGYTF. The CDR3, as DNA: TGTGCCAGCAGTTCAGAGACAGGGGTTTATGGCTACACCTTC.

This clonotype turned up a few times. The V gene is TRBV2, the J gene TRBJ2-3, with 12 bases lining up with TRBD2. The CDR3 has 17 amino acids. V lost 3 bases to trimming and J lost 8 bases; unmatched junction nucleotides: 12. In germline, CDR1 is SNHLY, CDR2 FYNNEI. CDR3 residues: CASSDPILAGGPGTQYF. The DNA of the CDR3 is TGTGCCAGCAGTGATCCCATCCTAGCGGGAGGGCCGGGTACGCAGTATTTT.

This clonotype has only a few counts. V is TRBV12-3 or TRBV12-4 and J is TRBJ2-2; the D is unclear. V was cut by 4 bases and J by 8 bases, with 2 bases left in between. The CDR3 runs 10 residues. The CDR3 DNA follows: TGTGCCAGCAGTTGGGGGGAGCTGTTTTTT. This codes for CASSWGELFF.

This clonotype was detected a few times. The chain employs TRBV4-1 and TRBJ2-7, with 7 bases fitting TRBD2. V gave up 3 bases and J gave up 0 bases; unmatched junction bases: 8. From germline, CDR1 is MGHRA and CDR2 YSYEKL. The CDR3 totals 16 residues. Here the CDR3 reads CASSHGPGLNSYEQYF. Here the CDR3 DNA reads TGCGCCAGCAGCCATGGACCGGGACTAAACTCCTACGAGCAGTACTTC.

The chain uses TRBV4-1 and TRBJ1-5, with D possibly matching TRBD1 (6 bases). The CDR3 is 16 residues long. Germline lookup yields CDR1 MGHRA and CDR2 YSYEKL. V shed 1 base and J shed 7 bases, with 17 bases lying between them. CDR3 DNA: TGCGCCAGCAGCCAAGGTGCCGGGGGCGCAACCCAGCCCCAGCATTTT. Amino acids: CASSQGAGGATQPQHF.